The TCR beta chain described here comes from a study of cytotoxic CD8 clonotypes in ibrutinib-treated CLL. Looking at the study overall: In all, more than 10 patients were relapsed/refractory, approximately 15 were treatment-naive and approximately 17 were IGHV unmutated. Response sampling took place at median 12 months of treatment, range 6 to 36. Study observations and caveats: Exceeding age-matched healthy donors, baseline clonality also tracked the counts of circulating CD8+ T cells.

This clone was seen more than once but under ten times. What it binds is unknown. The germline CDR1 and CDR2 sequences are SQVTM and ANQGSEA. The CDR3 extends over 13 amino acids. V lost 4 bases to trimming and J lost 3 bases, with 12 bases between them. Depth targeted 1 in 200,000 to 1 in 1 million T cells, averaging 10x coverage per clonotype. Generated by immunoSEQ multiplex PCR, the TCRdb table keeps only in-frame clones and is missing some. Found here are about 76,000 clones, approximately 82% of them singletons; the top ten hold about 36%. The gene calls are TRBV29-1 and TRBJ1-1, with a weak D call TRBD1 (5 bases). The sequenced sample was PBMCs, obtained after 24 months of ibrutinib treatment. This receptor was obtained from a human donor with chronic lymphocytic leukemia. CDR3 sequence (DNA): TGCAGCGTTGCGACAGCGAGGGACACTGAAGCTTTCTTT. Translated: CSVATARDTEAFF.